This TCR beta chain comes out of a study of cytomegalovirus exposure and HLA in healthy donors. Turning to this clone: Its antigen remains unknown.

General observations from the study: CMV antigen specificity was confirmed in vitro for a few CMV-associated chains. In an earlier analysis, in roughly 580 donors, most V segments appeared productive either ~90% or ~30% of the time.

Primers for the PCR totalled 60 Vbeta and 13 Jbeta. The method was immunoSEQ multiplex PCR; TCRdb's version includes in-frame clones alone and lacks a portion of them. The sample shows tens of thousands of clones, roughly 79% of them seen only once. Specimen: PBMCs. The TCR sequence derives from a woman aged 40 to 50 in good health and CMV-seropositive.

The CDR3 protein is CASSPDRVYTF. For the CDR3, the DNA is TGCGCCAGCAGCCCTGACAGAGTCTACACCTTC. The J gene is TRBJ1-2, the V gene TRBV5-1, with a weak D call TRBD1 (5 bases). The CDR3 is 11 residues long. In germline, CDR1 is SGHRS, CDR2 YFSETQ. V was clipped by 4 bases and J by 10 bases, with 11 bases between them.